This record looks at one T cell receptor (beta chain) sequence and its context. These data come from a study of blood T cell repertoires in COVID-19. Across the study: T cells, B-cell-depleted T cells, or PBMCs provided the cDNA or gDNA that served as material.

This CDR3 is built from 15 residues. J was trimmed by 2 bases and V by 5 bases; bases with no gene match: 3. Germline V lookup: CDR1 MDHEN, CDR2 SYDVKM. Clones were sequenced by immunoSEQ multiplex PCR, and TCRdb holds only the in-frame ones, with some missing. The sample includes just under 65,000 clones, roughly four fifths of them seen just once. The chain has TRBV28 and TRBJ2-1; 10 bases are shared with TRBD2. This clonotype originated in a human donor in a cohort sampled during active COVID-19. Specimen: peripheral blood. CDR3 DNA sequence: TGTGCCAGCAGTCGCAGCGGGGGGGCCTACAATGAGCAGTTCTTC. Translation gives CASSRSGGAYNEQFF.